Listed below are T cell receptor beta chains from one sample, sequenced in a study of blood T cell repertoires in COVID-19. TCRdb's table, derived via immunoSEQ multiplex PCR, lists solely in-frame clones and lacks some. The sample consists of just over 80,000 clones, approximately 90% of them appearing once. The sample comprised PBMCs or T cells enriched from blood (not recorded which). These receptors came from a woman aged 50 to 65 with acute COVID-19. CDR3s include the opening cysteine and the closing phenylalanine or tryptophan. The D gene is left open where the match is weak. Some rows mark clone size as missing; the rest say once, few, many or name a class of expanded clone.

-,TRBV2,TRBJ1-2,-,CASSYIANYGYTF,TGTGCCAGCAGTTATATAGCTAACTATGGCTACACCTTC
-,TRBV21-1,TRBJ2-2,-,CASSARTRGGGELFF,TGTGCCAGCAGCGCCCGGACTAGGGGTGGCGGGGAGCTGTTTTTT
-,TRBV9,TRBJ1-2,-,CASSADTNYGYTF,TGTGCCAGCAGCGCGGACACTAACTATGGCTACACCTTC
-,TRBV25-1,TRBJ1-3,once,CASTVGGRVGNTIYF,TGTGCCAGCACCGTGGGAGGGAGGGTTGGAAACACCATATATTTT
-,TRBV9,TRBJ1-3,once,CASSAGVGHRSGNTIYF,TGTGCCAGCAGCGCCGGAGTGGGACACCGCTCTGGAAACACCATATATTTT
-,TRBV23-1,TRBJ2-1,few,CASSQSSAYNEQFF,TGCGCCAGCAGTCAATCGTCGGCCTACAATGAGCAGTTCTTC
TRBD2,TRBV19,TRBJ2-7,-,CASSIDPGLAGGPPYEQYF,TGTGCCAGTAGTATAGATCCTGGACTAGCGGGAGGGCCCCCCTACGAGCAGTACTTC
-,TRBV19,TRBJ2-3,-,CASSPRGVPDTQYF,TGTGCCAGTAGTCCCAGGGGGGTCCCAGATACGCAGTATTTT
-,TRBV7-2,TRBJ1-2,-,CASSLTVAADGYTF,TGTGCCAGCAGCTTAACGGTCGCGGCAGATGGCTACACCTTC
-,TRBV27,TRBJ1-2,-,CASKSGGDGYTF,TGTGCCAGCAAATCGGGGGGAGATGGCTACACCTTC
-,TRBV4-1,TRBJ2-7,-,CASSQVPGAYEQYF,TGCGCCAGCAGCCAAGTCCCGGGAGCTTACGAGCAGTACTTC
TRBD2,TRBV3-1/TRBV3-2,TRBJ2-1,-,CASSYPGLGSNEQFF,TGTGCCAGCAGCTATCCGGGACTAGGAAGTAATGAGCAGTTCTTC
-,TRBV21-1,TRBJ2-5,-,CASSKREGTGRETQYF,TGTGCCAGCAGCAAAAGGGAAGGGACAGGGAGAGAGACCCAGTACTTC
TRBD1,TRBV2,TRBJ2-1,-,CASISGQGPDNEQFF,TGTGCCAGCATTTCTGGACAGGGGCCGGACAATGAGCAGTTCTTC
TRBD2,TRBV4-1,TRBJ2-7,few,CASSQDQASGSYEQYF,TGCGCCAGCAGCCAAGATCAGGCTAGCGGGAGTTACGAGCAGTACTTC
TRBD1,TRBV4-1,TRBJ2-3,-,CASSHGDRGRADTQYF,TGCGCCAGCAGCCACGGAGACAGGGGGCGGGCAGATACGCAGTATTTT
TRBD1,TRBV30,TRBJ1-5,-,CAWSGGTGGNQPQHF,TGTGCCTGGAGTGGAGGGACAGGGGGGAATCAGCCCCAGCATTTT
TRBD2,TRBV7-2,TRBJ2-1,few,CASSLELAGEEFF,TGTGCCAGCAGCTTAGAACTAGCGGGAGAGGAGTTCTTC